The next 26 T cell receptor beta chains were all read from a single sample in a study of radiation and T cells in renal cell carcinoma. The time point is: blood 2 weeks post-SBRT. Treatment denoted: 15 Gy SBRT to primary tumor, nephrectomy 4 weeks later. Only in-frame clones appear in the TCRdb table, and some are missing; sequencing was by immunoSEQ multiplex PCR. Here the sample spans 70,000 to 90,000 clones, 80% to 90% being singletons. The input for sequencing was blood, taken from a patient whose treatment included radiotherapy and nephrectomy. The receptors were gathered from a woman in her 50s with renal cell carcinoma.

This clone has just a few counts. The J gene is TRBJ1-1, the V gene TRBV5-4; D is unresolved. The CDR3 covers 16 residues. The V end lost 5 bases, the J end lost 1 base, and 18 bases lay between the germline ends. Germline loops: CDR1 SGHNT, CDR2 YYREEE (reference sequence). The CDR3 DNA sequence: TGTGCCAGCAGGTCGGGGAACCACCCCAAGAACACTGAAGCTTTCTTT. Protein sequence: CASRSGNHPKNTEAFF.

The table lists this clone with a count of one. The DNA for the CDR3 is TGCGCCAGCAGCCAAGATTCCGGGAGGGCGAACACCGGGGAGCTGTTTTTT. The encoded protein is CASSQDSGRANTGELFF. The rearrangement uses TRBV4-3 and TRBJ2-2, with 8 bases identical to TRBD2. The length of the CDR3 is 17 residues. Losses at the gene ends were 0 bases for V and 0 bases for J; bases not matched to a gene: 3. The germline V gene encodes CDR1 LGHNA and CDR2 YSLEER.

This sequence joins TRBV5-1 and TRBJ2-6; possibly TRBD2 for D (5 bases). The CDR3 is made up of 16 amino acids. Germline CDR1 reads SGHRS; CDR2 reads YFSETQ. V dropped 5 bases and J dropped 0 bases, with 12 bases sitting between them. CDR3 sequence: CASSSGIDSGANVLTF. CDR3 sequence (DNA): TGCGCCAGCAGTTCCGGGATAGACTCTGGGGCCAACGTCCTGACTTTC.

The chain recombines TRBV4-3 with TRBJ2-7; 9 bases fit TRBD2. Trimming took 0 bases from V and 2 from J; bases not matched to a gene: 8. This CDR3 has 17 residues. Per germline, CDR1 LGHNA and CDR2 YSLEER. CDR3 sequence: CASSQDLTSGIPYEQYF. The CDR3 DNA is TGCGCCAGCAGCCAAGATCTGACTAGCGGAATACCCTACGAGCAGTACTTC.

The CDR3 coding sequence is TGTGCCAGCAGCCAACCCCGAGAGACCCAGTACTTC. Its protein is CASSQPRETQYF. This chain connects TRBV7-2 to TRBJ2-5; D not resolved. Germline values: CDR1 SGHTA, CDR2 FQGNSA. The CDR3 runs 12 residues. V lost 5 bases and J 4 bases, leaving 8 bases between the germline ends.

The sample holds one count of this clone. The chain uses TRBV15 and TRBJ1-6; D gene ambiguous. The CDR3 is made up of 15 amino acids. The V gene lost 1 base and the J gene lost 9 bases, with 13 bases spanning the gap. Germline lookup yields CDR1 LNHNV and CDR2 YYDKDF (reference sequence). This chain's CDR3 is CATSRGGSRGSPLHF. The CDR3 bases are TGTGCCACCAGCAGAGGTGGGTCAAGAGGTTCACCCCTCCACTTT.

The chain uses TRBV19 and TRBJ2-3; no clear D. Per the germline V gene, CDR1 is LNHDA and CDR2 is SQIVND (reference sequence). This CDR3 has 12 amino acids. Trimming took off 3 bases at V and 5 bases at J, with 6 bases between the two ends. DNA of the CDR3: TGTGCCAGTAGTATGACGGGAGATACGCAGTATTTT. Residues: CASSMTGDTQYF.

This clone has a handful of counts. V usage is TRBV10-2 and J usage is TRBJ1-6; D gene ambiguous. Trimming shortened V by 5 bases and J by 9 bases, and 14 bases separated the two germline ends. This CDR3 is 14 amino acids long. The germline V gene encodes CDR1 WSHSY and CDR2 SAAADI. Written as DNA, the CDR3 is TGCGCCAGCAGTTACGGGGAAAAGATTTCACCCCTCCACTTT. This sequence encodes CASSYGEKISPLHF.

The chain combines TRBV5-5 with TRBJ2-2; D gene unclear. The V end lost 0 bases, the J end lost 2 bases, and 8 bases lay between the germline ends. Germline V gene lookup returns CDR1 SGHKS and CDR2 YYEKEE (reference sequence). The CDR3 has 15 residues. The CDR3 nucleotides are TGTGCCAGCAGCTTGGCCGGGCACAACACCGGGGAGCTGTTTTTT. Its protein is CASSLAGHNTGELFF.

The genes are TRBV10-1 and TRBJ1-2; D remains unclear. Trimming removed 0 bases at V and 4 bases at J, with 6 bases between. The CDR3 consists of 13 residues. Looked up from germline, CDR1 is WNHNN and CDR2 is SYGVQD (reference sequence). The chain's CDR3 is CASSESRGYGYTF. CDR3 coding DNA: TGCGCCAGCAGTGAGTCGCGGGGCTATGGCTACACCTTC.

V and J are TRBV19 and TRBJ1-2, with 10 bases identical to TRBD1. Germline V gene data show CDR1 as LNHDA and CDR2 as SQIVND (reference sequence). CDR3 length: 16 residues. V lost 4 bases and J lost 8; bases outside the gene matches: 13. The CDR3 region is CASSTGTGVLSSGYTF. The CDR3 coding sequence is TGTGCCAGTAGTACCGGGACAGGGGTCCTGTCTAGCGGCTACACCTTC.

This chain joins TRBV10-1 and TRBJ2-3; D perhaps matches TRBD1 (5 bases). The CDR3 contains 15 residues. V was pared by 2 bases and J by 6 bases, with 15 bases between. Germline lookup yields CDR1 WNHNN and CDR2 SYGVQD (reference sequence). The CDR3 DNA is TGCGCCAGCAGTGAGCATTCCAGGGATGGGGATACGCAGTATTTT. It encodes CASSEHSRDGDTQYF.

The chain couples TRBV15 to TRBJ1-1; D may be TRBD1 (5 bases). Trimming pared 0 bases from V and 8 bases from J, leaving 10 bases between. This CDR3 region has 13 residues. Germline assignment: CDR1 LNHNV and CDR2 YYDKDF (reference sequence). CDR3 sequence (DNA): TGTGCCACCAGCAGAGATGCAGGGCAAGAAGCTTTCTTT. Translation: CATSRDAGQEAFF.

The rearrangement joins TRBV5-5 to TRBJ1-5; perhaps TRBD1 as D (5 bases). Trimming stripped 0 bases from V and 3 bases from J, with 10 bases between. From germline, CDR1 is SGHKS and CDR2 YYEKEE (reference sequence). The CDR3 sequence is 15 residues long. CDR3 in amino acids: CASSLVPGPNQPQHF. The DNA for the CDR3 is TGTGCCAGCAGCTTGGTACCAGGGCCCAATCAGCCCCAGCATTTT. The variable domain in full, with the rest retrieved from reference TRBV5-5 and TRBJ1-5, is DAGVTQSPTHLIKTRGQQVTLRCSPISGHKSVSWYQQVLGQGPQFIFQYYEKEERGRGNFPDRFSARQFPNYSSELNVNALLLGDSALYLCASSLVPGPNQPQHFGDGTRLSIL.

J is TRBJ2-7 and V is TRBV27, with D possibly TRBD1 on 6 matching bases. V was clipped by 7 bases and J by 0 bases, with 13 bases between them. The CDR3 is 14 amino acids. Germline-derived CDR1 and CDR2 are MNHEY and SMNVEV (reference sequence). The CDR3 nucleotides read TGTGCCAGCACGCCGACAGGATTCTCCTACGAGCAGTACTTC. Protein: CASTPTGFSYEQYF.

This sequence joins TRBV6-5 and TRBJ1-2; a weak D match, TRBD1 (6 bases). Per the germline V gene, CDR1 is MNHEY and CDR2 is SVGAGI. The CDR3 has 12 amino acids. V was trimmed by 7 bases and J by 7 bases, leaving 13 bases between them. The CDR3 here is CASTVTGTGYTF. CDR3 in DNA: TGTGCCAGCACCGTAACAGGGACTGGCTACACCTTC.

The V gene is TRBV6-1, the J gene TRBJ1-2; D ambiguous. The V end lost 1 base, the J end lost 7 bases, and 13 bases lay between the germline ends. This CDR3 has 14 residues. From germline, CDR1 is MNHNS and CDR2 SASEGT. Here the CDR3 DNA reads TGTGCCAGCAGTGAAGTAAACAGTAAGACTGGCTACACCTTC. It encodes CASSEVNSKTGYTF.

This clone appeared once. The rearrangement links TRBV28 to TRBJ1-6; 8 bases map to TRBD1. V lost 3 bases, J lost 6 bases, and 7 bases stayed unmatched. The CDR3 runs to 16 residues. In germline, CDR1 is MDHEN, CDR2 SYDVKM. The CDR3 bases are TGTGCCAGCAGTTTGCCCCACGGACAGGGTAATTCACCCCTCCACTTT. Residues: CASSLPHGQGNSPLHF.

The chain employs TRBV28 and TRBJ1-1; tentatively, D is TRBD1 (5 bases). V lost 6 bases and J 5 bases, leaving 16 bases between the germline ends. CDR3 length: 14 residues. Germline CDR1 MDHEN, CDR2 SYDVKM. The CDR3 sequence: CASRRGGRETEAFF. In nucleotides, the CDR3 is TGTGCCAGCAGGAGGGGAGGGAGGGAGACTGAAGCTTTCTTT.

J is TRBJ2-5 and V is TRBV10-3, with 13 bases matching TRBD2. The trim removed 2 bases at V and 7 bases at J, leaving 1 base unmatched. This CDR3 comprises 14 residues. In germline, CDR1 is ENHRY, CDR2 SYGVKD. The CDR3 here is CAISEGLAGATQYF. CDR3 DNA sequence: TGTGCCATCAGTGAGGGACTAGCGGGGGCGACCCAGTACTTC.

The genes are TRBV15 and TRBJ2-7; the D gene is possibly TRBD2 (5 bases). This CDR3 has 14 residues. Germline loops: CDR1 LNHNV, CDR2 YYDKDF (reference sequence). Trimming took off 0 bases at V and 3 bases at J, with 9 bases between the two ends. The CDR3 here is CATSRDSGNYEQYF. The CDR3 bases are TGTGCCACCAGCAGAGATTCGGGGAACTACGAGCAGTACTTC. Using reference TRBV15 and TRBJ2-7 for the parts outside the CDR3, the full variable domain is DAMVIQNPRYQVTQFGKPVTLSCSQTLNHNVMYWYQQKSSQAPKLLFHYYDKDFNNEADTPDNFQSRRPNTSFCFLDIRSPGLGDTAMYLCATSRDSGNYEQYFGPGTRLTVT.

CDR3 loop: CASRPQGSQPQHF. CDR3 sequence (DNA): TGTGCCAGCAGGCCACAGGGAAGCCAGCCCCAGCATTTT. This sequence joins TRBV28 and TRBJ1-5; maybe TRBD1 (6 bases). The germline V and J ends were trimmed by 6 bases and 7 bases, with 13 bases remaining between them. The CDR3 length is 13 residues. CDR1 is MDHEN, CDR2 SYDVKM, per germline.

V is TRBV5-4 and J is TRBJ2-6; D is possibly TRBD1 (10 bases). V was cut by 2 bases and J by 2 bases, with 23 bases left in between. CDR3 length: 20 amino acids. Germline V gene sequence: CDR1 SGHNT, CDR2 YYREEE (reference sequence). The CDR3 sequence is CASSFDRGLAGLAGANVLTF. As DNA, the CDR3 is TGTGCCAGCAGCTTCGACAGGGGGCTAGCGGGACTCGCTGGGGCCAACGTCCTGACTTTC.

The J gene is TRBJ2-1, the V gene TRBV21-1; the table calls TRBD2, which could not be checked here. TRBV21-1 is listed as a pseudogene. This CDR3 comprises 16 residues. CDR3 sequence: CASSKVGTRRSNEQFF. The CDR3 coding sequence is TGTGCCAGCAGCAAAGTCGGGACTAGACGTAGCAATGAGCAGTTCTTC.

The rearrangement links TRBV10-3 to TRBJ1-4; D is possibly TRBD1 (5 bases). The germline gives CDR1 ENHRY, CDR2 SYGVKD. Trimming left V 10 bases short and J 5 bases short, with 20 bases between. The CDR3 totals 15 residues. The DNA of the CDR3 is TGTGCCAGCCGATCGGGTGGGGGACCGAATGAAAAACTGTTTTTT. Its protein is CASRSGGGPNEKLFF.

The CDR3 DNA follows: TGCGCCAGCAGCCGGGCAGATCAGAGCTCCTACGAGCAGTACTTC. Translating it yields CASSRADQSSYEQYF. This chain joins TRBV4-3 and TRBJ2-7; the D is unclear. Trimming removed 4 bases from V and 0 bases from J, with 13 bases in between. The length of the CDR3 is 15 residues. Per the germline V gene, CDR1 is LGHNA and CDR2 is YSLEER.